The 25 T cell receptor beta chains reported below all come from one sample, sequenced in a study of CD8+CD57+ T cells in acquired aplastic anemia. The study profiled TCR beta VDJ and CDR3 using genomic DNA as template. TCRdb reprocessed the reads with MiXCR, giving one entry per CDR3 protein. The sample yields more than 250,000 distinct CDR3 sequences, 45% to 70% seen once. Sequenced material: sorted CD4+, CD8+, or CD8+CD57+ T cells (not recorded which) from PBMCs. Receptor source: a human donor with severe aplastic anemia or a healthy control (not recorded which).

The rearrangement uses TRBV28 and TRBJ1-1; tentatively, D is TRBD1 (6 bases). The germline V gene encodes CDR1 MDHEN and CDR2 SYDVKM. The V end lost 5 bases, the J end lost 3 bases, and 13 bases lay between the germline ends. This CDR3 is 14 amino acids long. The CDR3 reads CASSIRGGDTEAFF. CDR3 sequence (DNA): TGTGCCAGCAGTATCAGGGGAGGGGACACTGAAGCTTTCTTT. Variable domain in full (rest from reference TRBV28 and TRBJ1-1): DVKVTQSSRYLVKRTGEKVFLECVQDMDHENMFWYRQDPGLGLRLIYFSYDVKMKEKGDIPEGYSVSREKKERFSLILESASTNQTSMYLCASSIRGGDTEAFFGQGTRLTVV.

Worth noting for this clonotype: Possible read error: a much larger clone is one base away. The chain carries TRBV30 and TRBJ1-6; 7 bases align to TRBD1. Trimming at V came to 4 bases and at J to 7 bases, leaving 10 bases not matched to a gene. Germline lookup yields CDR1 GTSNPN and CDR2 SVGIG (reference sequence). The CDR3 length is 15 residues. CDR3 sequence: CAWKRQGGENSPLHF. The DNA for the CDR3 is TGTGCCTGGAAGAGACAGGGTGGGGAAAATTCACCCCTCCACTTT.

This clonotype showed up many times. V and J are TRBV11-2 and TRBJ1-2; 7 nucleotides match TRBD1. The CDR3 contains 16 residues. Losses at the gene ends were 2 bases for V and 8 bases for J; bases not matched to a gene: 14. The germline V gene has CDR1 SGHAT and CDR2 FQNNGV. This CDR3 reads CASSLSNQTGERGYTF. The CDR3 nucleotides read TGTGCCAGCAGCTTATCAAACCAAACAGGGGAACGCGGCTACACCTTC.

Ten or more counts support this clonotype. This chain connects TRBV19 to TRBJ1-6; 9 positions agree with TRBD1. J gave up 5 bases and V 7 bases, and 18 bases lay outside the gene matches. Germline V gene data show CDR1 as LNHDA and CDR2 as SQIVND (reference sequence). CDR3 size: 19 residues. The CDR3, as DNA: TGTGCCAGTATCATAAAGCCCCGGACAGGGGAAGAGGATAATTCACCCCTCCACTTT. Residues: CASIIKPRTGEEDNSPLHF.

This clonotype occurred many times. The chain recombines TRBV7-9 with TRBJ2-2, with TRBD1 matching over 12 bases. The V gene's germline CDR1 is SEHNR and CDR2 FQNEAQ (reference sequence). V shed 6 bases and J 4 bases; nucleotides not matched to a gene: 3. The length of the CDR3 is 15 residues. CDR3 sequence (DNA): TGTGCCAGCAGTGCGGGACAGGGGGCCACCGGGGAGCTGTTTTTT. This codes for CASSAGQGATGELFF.

This clonotype showed up many times. The chain joins TRBV19 to TRBJ2-5; perhaps D is TRBD1 or TRBD2 (5 bases each). V lost 6 bases and J 4 bases, leaving 15 bases between the germline ends. The germline gives CDR1 LNHDA, CDR2 SQIVND (reference sequence). CDR3 length: 14 amino acids. CDR3 amino acids: CASSSLGAGETQYF. CDR3 in DNA: TGTGCCAGTAGCTCACTCGGGGCCGGAGAGACCCAGTACTTC.

As for this clonotype: At one end, the junction sequence differs from germline, possibly due to a read error. The chain links TRBV24-1 to TRBJ1-2; 9 nucleotides match TRBD1. The CDR3 is 13 residues long. Germline CDR1 is KGHDR and CDR2 is SFDVKD. The chain's CDR3 is CAISETGGYGYTF. The DNA of the CDR3 is TGTGCCATCAGTGAGACAGGGGGATATGGCTACACCTTC.

This clonotype occurred many times. The genes are TRBV4-3 and TRBJ2-7, with D possibly matching TRBD2 (5 bases). This CDR3 spans 15 amino acids. From germline, CDR1 is LGHNA and CDR2 YSLEER. V dropped 3 bases and J dropped 2 bases, with 14 bases sitting between them. CDR3 coding DNA: TGCGCCAGCAGCCAGGAGGTTATAGGGCCCTACGAGCAGTACTTC. This translates into CASSQEVIGPYEQYF.

The chain couples TRBV7-3 to TRBJ1-1; 9 bases are a match to TRBD1. The trim removed 5 bases at V and 5 bases at J, leaving 3 bases unmatched. This CDR3 region has 13 residues. Germline V CDR1 and CDR2: SGHTA, FQGTGA. The CDR3 DNA is TGTGCCAGCAGCATCGGGACAGGGACTGAAGCTTTCTTT. It codes for CASSIGTGTEAFF.

This clonotype was seen repeatedly, ten times or more. CDR3 amino acids: CASSNARYEQYF. The CDR3 coding sequence is TGTGCCAGCAGTAACGCTCGGTACGAGCAGTACTTC. The V call is TRBV6-2 or TRBV6-3, the J call TRBJ2-7; no definite D call. The CDR3 has 12 residues. The germline gives CDR1 MNHEY, CDR2 SVGEGT. V gave up 5 bases and J gave up 4 bases, with 9 bases separating them.

The CDR3 nucleotides are TGTGCCAGCAGCCAAGTGGAGGGTTCTAGGCTGTTTTTT. This sequence encodes CASSQVEGSRLFF. The chain links TRBV25-1 to TRBJ1-4; D ambiguous. The V end was cut by 6 bases, the J end by 14 bases, with 19 bases between. The CDR3 has 13 residues. The V gene's germline CDR1 is MGHDK and CDR2 SYGVNS.

On this clonotype itself: The junction and the germline gene differ at one end; a read error may be behind it. This sequence joins TRBV9 and TRBJ2-7; TRBD2 aligns across 14 bases. The CDR3 runs 16 residues. Germline V gives CDR1 SGDLS, CDR2 YYNGEE. This chain's CDR3 is CASSGGLAGGHYEQYF. CDR3 sequence (DNA): TGCGCCAGCAGCGGCGGACTAGCGGGAGGACACTACGAGCAGTACTTC.

With regard to this clonotype: At one of its ends the junction is not consistent with the germline gene, which may arise from a read error. The chain combines TRBV20-1 with TRBJ2-3; D might be TRBD2 (6 bases). This CDR3 has 17 amino acids. CDR1 DFQATT and CDR2 SNEGSKA come from the germline V gene (reference sequence). DNA of the CDR3: TGCAGTGCTAGCAGCCTCAACGGAGGGTCTACCACAGATACGCACTGTTTT. It yields the protein CSASSLNGGSTTDTHCF.

The chain uses TRBV2 and TRBJ2-1, with 13 bases identical to TRBD2. The trim removed 6 bases at V and 5 bases at J, leaving 4 bases unmatched. Germline V CDR1 and CDR2: SNHLY, FYNNEI. The CDR3 contains 15 residues. The DNA for the CDR3 is TGTGCCAGCAGAACCGGGACTAGCGGGAACAATGAGCAGTTCTTC. It specifies CASRTGTSGNNEQFF.

The chain joins TRBV20-1 to TRBJ1-1; 10 nucleotides line up with TRBD1. Germline V gives CDR1 DFQATT, CDR2 SNEGSKA (reference sequence). This CDR3 comprises 13 residues. V was pared by 2 bases and J by 6 bases, with 3 bases of the junction left unmatched. In DNA, the CDR3 is TGCAGTGCTAGACCAGGACAGGGGGCTGAAGCTTTCTTT. This encodes CSARPGQGAEAFF.

The J gene is TRBJ2-7, the V gene TRBV4-1, with D possibly being TRBD1 or TRBD2 (5 bases each). CDR3 size: 14 residues. Per germline, CDR1 MGHRA and CDR2 YSYEKL. V shed 1 base and J shed 2 bases, with 9 bases lying between them. The DNA for the CDR3 is TGCGCCAGCAGCCAAGGGGACGAGACCTACGAGCAGTACTTC. Amino acid sequence: CASSQGDETYEQYF.

This clonotype appeared many times. The chain links TRBV9 to TRBJ1-4, with a tentative D call TRBD1 (6 bases). This CDR3 is built from 15 residues. V was trimmed by 0 bases and J by 8 bases, leaving 14 bases between them. Germline V gene data show CDR1 as SGDLS and CDR2 as YYNGEE. The CDR3 DNA reads as TGTGCCAGCAGCGTAGGGGGGGGGCTTTGGGAAAAACTGTTTTTT. Translated: CASSVGGGLWEKLFF.

Note on this clonotype: Being one base from a much bigger clone, this may be a read error. The V gene is TRBV19, the J gene TRBJ1-5, with 10 bases lining up with TRBD1. Germline-derived CDR1 and CDR2 are LNHDA and SQIVND (reference sequence). This CDR3 spans 13 amino acids. The CDR3 loop is CTSVDRGRQPQHF. The DNA for the CDR3 is TGTACCAGTGTTGACAGGGGGCGGCAGCCCCAGCATTTT.

There are many counts of this clonotype. This chain joins TRBV7-6 and TRBJ2-5; 13 nucleotides match TRBD2. Germline values: CDR1 SGHVS, CDR2 FNYEAQ. This CDR3 is built from 18 residues. J was trimmed by 0 bases and V by 1 base; bases with no gene match: 5. The CDR3 nucleotides are TGTGCCAGCAGCTTAGTTGGGACTAGCGGGGTACACCAAGAGACCCAGTACTTC. Translated, it gives CASSLVGTSGVHQETQYF.

This clonotype came up a few times. This rearrangement joins TRBV7-2 to TRBJ1-2, with D unclear. The length of the CDR3 is 15 residues. Trimming cost V 0 bases and J 8 bases, with 16 bases left between them. The germline V gene has CDR1 SGHTA and CDR2 FQGNSA. CDR3 region: CASSLAQGGRLGYTF. As DNA, the CDR3 is TGTGCCAGCAGCTTAGCGCAAGGAGGGAGGCTCGGCTACACCTTC.

The rearrangement uses TRBV7-2 and TRBJ2-1, with unresolved D. Germline loops: CDR1 SGHTA, CDR2 FQGNSA. V dropped 1 base and J dropped 8 bases, with 9 bases sitting between them. The length of the CDR3 is 13 residues. The CDR3 here is CASSLGLLDEQFF. In DNA form, the CDR3 reads TGTGCCAGCAGCTTAGGTTTACTCGATGAGCAGTTCTTC.

The chain couples TRBV20-1 to TRBJ1-5; unclear D gene. Germline V gene sequence: CDR1 DFQATT, CDR2 SNEGSKA (reference sequence). The CDR3 spans 15 residues. V shed 0 bases and J shed 0 bases, with 9 bases lying between them. DNA of the CDR3: TGCAGTGCTAGAGACACAGACTTTAGCAATCAGCCCCAGCATTTT. Its protein is CSARDTDFSNQPQHF.

This clonotype has only one observation. The J gene is TRBJ2-5, the V gene TRBV29-1; 7 bases map to TRBD2. The CDR3 is 12 amino acids. J gave up 4 bases and V 6 bases, and 5 bases lay outside the gene matches. Germline CDR1 is SQVTM and CDR2 is ANQGSEA. The CDR3 DNA is TGCAGCGTACCATGGGGGGGAGAGACCCAGTACTTC. Amino acids: CSVPWGGETQYF.

The rearrangement uses TRBV7-3 and TRBJ2-1; possibly TRBD1 for D (6 bases). Germline V CDR1 and CDR2: SGHTA, FQGTGA. The CDR3 consists of 15 residues. The V end was cut by 0 bases, the J end by 0 bases, with 6 bases between. Here the CDR3 DNA reads TGTGCCAGCAGCTTAACAGGGGGCTCCTACAATGAGCAGTTCTTC. Its protein product is CASSLTGGSYNEQFF.

CDR3 bases: TGTGCCAGTAGTCGAAGTGTCGCTCCGCCTTACGAGCAGTACTTC. Translation gives CASSRSVAPPYEQYF. The genes are TRBV7-9 and TRBJ2-7; no clear D. The germline V gene has CDR1 SEHNR and CDR2 FQNEAQ (reference sequence). Trimming removed 9 bases from V and 4 bases from J, with 22 bases in between. This CDR3 is 15 amino acids long.